These T cell receptor beta chains were read from a single sample in a study of tumor-infiltrating lymphocytes in primary liver carcinoma. TCRdb reprocessed the multiplex PCR reads via MiXCR and lists one record per CDR3 protein. Among more than 40,000 distinct CDR3 sequences listed, about two thirds were seen once. Sequenced input: liver tumor tissue from sampling region 5. The receptors originated from a middle-aged man with primary liver carcinoma and hepatitis B virus infection. Each CDR3 is given with its conserved first and last residue. The D gene is left open where the match is weak. Not all rows give a size; the values are once, few, many and, for expanded clones, a class.

NA | TRBJ1-2 | TRBD1 | TRBV24-1 | CATSDPGGTDGYGYTF | TGTGCCACCAGTGACCCCGGGGGGACAGACGGCTATGGCTACACCTTC
once | TRBJ2-7 | NA | TRBV28 | CASCRIGGVESGQYF | TGTGCCAGCTGCCGTATAGGAGGGGTTGAATCAGGGCAATACTTC
NA | TRBJ2-2 | NA | TRBV11-2 | CASNSRRASNTGELFF | TGTGCCAGCAACTCCAGACGGGCTTCGAACACTGGGGAGCTGTTTTTT
NA | TRBJ2-6 | NA | TRBV11-2 | CASSLGPEQSSGANILTF | TGTGCCAGCAGCTTAGGGCCAGAGCAGAGCTCTGGGGCCAACATCCTGACTTTC
many | TRBJ2-1 | NA | TRBV5-8 | CASSQTSYNEQFF | TGTGCCAGCAGCCAAACTAGTTACAATGAGCAGTTCTTC
NA | TRBJ2-1 | NA | TRBV6-5 | CASSQTGNNEQFF | TGTGCCAGCAGTCAGACAGGTAACAATGAGCAGTTCTTC
few | TRBJ1-2 | NA | TRBV11-2 | CASSLEGNYVYTF | TGTGCCAGCAGCTTAGAGGGGAATTACGTCTACACCTTC
NA | TRBJ2-7 | NA | TRBV6-6 | CASSYLRYEQYF | TGTGCTAGCAGTTATCTGCGTTACGAGCAGTACTTC
NA | TRBJ2-1 | NA | TRBV6-6 | CASRIGYSYNEQFF | TGTGCCAGCAGGATCGGCTATTCCTACAATGAGCAGTTCTTC
many | TRBJ2-3 | NA | TRBV4-1 | CASSRGGRWEGSTDTQYF | TGCGCCAGCAGCCGAGGGGGTAGGTGGGAGGGGAGCACAGATACGCAGTATTTT
many | TRBJ1-3 | NA | TRBV4-2 | CASSQEDRAGNTIYF | TGTGCCAGCAGCCAAGAGGACAGAGCTGGAAACACCATATATTTT
NA | TRBJ2-7 | TRBD1 | TRBV4-1 | CSSSHYGQGHEQYF | TGCTCCAGCAGCCACTACGGACAGGGCCACGAGCAGTACTTC
NA | TRBJ2-1 | TRBD2 | TRBV7-8 | CASSRPGLTADEKFF | TGTGCCAGCAGTAGACCGGGACTAACAGCTGATGAGAAGTTCTTC
NA | TRBJ1-5 | TRBD1 | TRBV6-6 | CVSIAQTGGGQPQHF | TGTGTCAGCATCGCGCAGACAGGGGGCGGGCAGCCCCAGCATTTT
NA | TRBJ1-6 | NA | TRBV7-9 | CASSLGGHNTPLHF | TGTGCCAGCAGCTTAGGAGGCCATAATACACCCCTCCACTTT
NA | TRBJ1-5 | NA | TRBV6-1 | CASTSWGSNQPQHF | TGTGCCAGCACCTCTTGGGGGAGCAATCAGCCTCAGCATTTT
NA | TRBJ2-2 | NA | TRBV11-2 | CASSLVGRGSGELFF | TGTGCCAGTAGCTTAGTCGGACGGGGCTCAGGGGAGCTGTTTTTT
NA | TRBJ2-7 | NA | TRBV12-3/TRBV12-4 | CASTGPGPAFYEQYF | TGTGCCAGCACCGGACCGGGACCGGCTTTTTACGAGCAGTACTTC
few | TRBJ2-1 | TRBD2 | TRBV2 | CASSEPRRLAGVNEQFF | TGTGCCAGCAGTGAACCCCGGAGACTAGCGGGAGTTAATGAGCAGTTCTTC
once | TRBJ2-3 | TRBD2 | TRBV20-1 | CSASPGLATDTQYF | TGCAGTGCTAGCCCCGGACTAGCGACAGATACGCAGTATTTT
NA | TRBJ2-7 | NA | TRBV30 | CAWGEPGLGYEQYF | TGTGCCTGGGGTGAGCCAGGGCTGGGTTACGAGCAGTACTTC
NA | TRBJ2-3 | NA | TRBV12-3/TRBV12-4 | CVSSSGLKGGTDTQYF | TGTGTCAGCAGTTCCGGACTAAAGGGTGGTACAGATACTCAGTATTTT
many | TRBJ2-5 | NA | TRBV28 | CASSIRQAGVQETQYF | TGTGCCAGCAGTATTCGACAGGCGGGGGTTCAAGAGACCCAGTACTTC
NA | TRBJ1-1 | NA | TRBV28 | CASCYRGSGGTEAFF | TGTGCCAGCTGTTACCGTGGCAGTGGGGGCACTGAGGCTTTCTTT
NA | TRBJ1-2 | NA | TRBV11-2 | CTSREMDTTYGRTF | TGTACCAGCAGAGAGATGGACACCACCTATGGCCGCACCTTC
NA | TRBJ1-2 | NA | TRBV4-1 | CASSQDFVLDRSLGYTF | TGCGCCAGCAGCCAAGATTTTGTTCTGGACCGGTCCCTTGGCTACACCTTC
NA | TRBJ2-1 | TRBD2 | TRBV11-2 | CASSPGGPYNEQF | TGTGCCAGCAGCCCGGGAGGGCCGTACAATGAGCAGTTC
NA | TRBJ1-6 | NA | TRBV7-9 | CASSLATGFRLPLHF | TGTGCCAGCAGCTTAGCCACAGGGTTCCGATTACCCCTCCACTTT
once | TRBJ2-7 | NA | TRBV6-1 | CASSEFGQEAKQYF | TGTGCCAGCAGTGAATTTGGGCAGGAAGCGAAGCAGTACTTC
NA | TRBJ2-3 | NA | TRBV28 | CASSVQARVYEQYF | TGTGCCAGCAGCGTGCAAGCGAGAGTCTACGAGCAGTACTTT
NA | TRBJ2-2 | TRBD1 | TRBV4-2 | CASSQDRQGTGELFF | TGTGCCAGCAGCCAAGACCGACAGGGCACAGGGGAGCTGTTTTTT
NA | TRBJ1-1 | TRBD1 | TRBV6-5 | CASSSYRGPNTDAFF | TGTGCCAGCAGTTCGTACAGGGGTCCGAACACTGATGCTTTCTTT
NA | TRBJ1-2 | NA | TRBV11-2 | CASRESDTTYDYAF | TGTGCCAGCAGAGAGAGCGACACCACCTATGACTACGCCTTC
NA | TRBJ1-1 | NA | TRBV5-1 | CASSLTRTWGTEAFF | TGCGCCAGCAGCTTGACCAGGACATGGGGAACTGAAGCTTTCTTT
NA | TRBJ2-3 | NA | TRBV7-9 | CASSRPILLSTDTQYF | TGTGCTAGCAGCCGACCAATACTCCTTAGCACAGATACGCAGTATTTT
NA | TRBJ1-6 | NA | TRBV28 | CALQPGQPNSPLHF | TGTGCCCTGCAACCAGGGCAACCAAATTCACCCCTCCACTTT
many | TRBJ2-3 | TRBD1 | TRBV6-1 | CASSIRTGRTDTQYF | TGTGCCAGCAGTATCCGGACAGGCCGCACAGATACGCAGTATTTT